The TCR beta chain under discussion was sequenced for a study of technical replicates of blood from a handful of donors. TCRdb's copy holds only in-frame clones and misses some; the assay was immunoSEQ multiplex PCR. This repertoire shows just over 15,000 clones, 85% to 90% found once; its top ten account for around 12%. The germline V gene has CDR1 MNHEY and CDR2 SMNVEV (reference sequence). The CDR3 spans 14 residues. J gave up 8 bases and V 4 bases, and 6 bases lay outside the gene matches. The V call is TRBV27, the J call TRBJ1-4; 8 bases map to TRBD1. This sequence originates from a human donor in good health. Sequencing used PBMCs. The CDR3 loop reads CASSYQGAGEKLFF. Here the CDR3 DNA reads TGTGCCAGCAGTTACCAGGGGGCTGGGGAAAAACTGTTTTTT. Based on the CDR3 plus reference TRBV27 and TRBJ1-4, the full variable domain is EAQVTQNPRYLITVTGKKLTVTCSQNMNHEYMSWYRQDPGLGLRQIYYSMNVEVTDKGDVPEGYKVSRKEKRNFPLILESPSPNQTSLYFCASSYQGAGEKLFFGSGTQLSVL.